These T cell receptor beta chains were read from a single sample in a study of blood T cells in healthy people across ages. One entry per CDR3 protein, called by TCRdb with MiXCR from the 5' RACE reads. This table holds approximately 600,000 distinct CDR3 sequences, approximately 50% found once. The specimen was blood. These TCRs come from a man aged 55 to 69 in good health. CDR3s leave out the opening cysteine and the closing phenylalanine or tryptophan.

V gene	J gene	CDR3 protein
TRBV20-1	TRBJ2-7	SAKQGASEQY
TRBV9	TRBJ2-5	ASSVGAHDQETQY
TRBV20-1	TRBJ1-6	SALGAEGVSYNSPLH
TRBV20-1	TRBJ2-7	SARRDRGHEQY
TRBV5-1	TRBJ1-2	ASSLEGRNGYT
TRBV2	TRBJ2-7	ASSVGNGNYEQY
TRBV7-2	TRBJ2-5	ASSLAGTSAYETQY
TRBV13	TRBJ1-5	ASSLGQDNQPQH
TRBV5-5	TRBJ2-7	ASSTRVTAAYEQY
TRBV10-3	TRBJ2-7	AISGGLETLY
TRBV5-1	TRBJ2-1	ASSPEAGTVYNEQF
TRBV6-5	TRBJ2-2	ASRAGLSGGELF
TRBV20-1	TRBJ2-3	SATLAASTDTQY
TRBV5-1	TRBJ2-5	ASSLGWALQETQY
TRBV19	TRBJ2-3	ASNPDRSRTDTQY
TRBV7-9	TRBJ2-5	ASSLASGGLLETQY
TRBV6-5	TRBJ1-4	ASSYVGRGATNEKLF
TRBV12-5	TRBJ2-3	ASGLILGGEADTQY
TRBV20-1	TRBJ1-6	SALTGTYNSPLH